This TCR beta chain was recorded in a study of CD8+ T cells in alopecia areata. Overall study: Among treated patients, oral tofacitinib was administered at 5 to 10 mg twice daily.

Specified treatment: oral pan-JAK inhibitor, 5-10 mg twice daily. Researchers picked out CD4+ and CD8+ T cells from PBMCs by sorting. Germline V gene lookup returns CDR1 SQVTM and CDR2 ANQGSEA. The CDR3 consists of 16 residues. V lost 7 bases, J lost 0 bases, and 6 bases stayed unmatched. The authors extracted RNA and reverse transcribed it into cDNA as the sequencing template. Method: immunoSEQ multiplex PCR; TCRdb's copy keeps in-frame clones and lacks some. The sample has about 190,000 clones, roughly three fifths seen once. Sequenced material: CD4+ T cells sorted from blood, taken at week 4, from a patient treated with tofacitinib. V gene TRBV29-1 combines with J gene TRBJ2-1, with 13 bases lining up with TRBD2. This clonotype was obtained from a human donor with alopecia areata. The CDR3 sequence: CSAGTSGASSYNEQFF. The CDR3, as DNA: TGCAGCGCCGGGACTAGCGGGGCCAGCTCCTACAATGAGCAGTTCTTC.